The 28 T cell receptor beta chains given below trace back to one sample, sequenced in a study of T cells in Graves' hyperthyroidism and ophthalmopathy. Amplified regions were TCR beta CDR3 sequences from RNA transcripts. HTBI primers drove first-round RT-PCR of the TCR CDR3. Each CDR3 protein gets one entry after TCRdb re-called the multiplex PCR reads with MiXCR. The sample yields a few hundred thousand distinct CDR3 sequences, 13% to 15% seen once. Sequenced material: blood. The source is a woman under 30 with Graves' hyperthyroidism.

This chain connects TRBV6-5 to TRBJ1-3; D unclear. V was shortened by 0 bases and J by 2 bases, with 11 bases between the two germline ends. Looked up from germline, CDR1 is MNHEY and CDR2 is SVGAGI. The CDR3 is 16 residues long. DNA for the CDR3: TGTGCCAGCAGTTACTCGAAGGACGGACCTGGAAACACCATATATTTT. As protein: CASSYSKDGPGNTIYF.

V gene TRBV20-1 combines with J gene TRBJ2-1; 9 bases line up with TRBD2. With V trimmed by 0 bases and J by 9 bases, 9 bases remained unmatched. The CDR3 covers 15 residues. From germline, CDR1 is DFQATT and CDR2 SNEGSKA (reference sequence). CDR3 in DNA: TGCAGTGCTAGAGATTGGGCTAGCGGGAACGGTGAGCAGTTCTTC. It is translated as CSARDWASGNGEQFF.

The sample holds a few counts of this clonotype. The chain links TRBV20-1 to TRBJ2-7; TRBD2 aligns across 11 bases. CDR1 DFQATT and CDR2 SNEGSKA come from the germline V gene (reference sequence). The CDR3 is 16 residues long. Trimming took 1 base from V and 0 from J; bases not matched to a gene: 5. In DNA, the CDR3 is TGCAGTGCTAGAGGGACTAGCGGGCTCAACTCCTACGAGCAGTACTTC. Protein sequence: CSARGTSGLNSYEQYF.

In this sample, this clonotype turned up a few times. CDR3 sequence (DNA): TGTGCCAGCAAGCACATACTCGACATAGATACGCAGTATTTT. The encoded protein is CASKHILDIDTQYF. J is TRBJ2-3 and V is TRBV6-2 or TRBV6-3; D remains ambiguous. The germline CDR1 and CDR2 sequences are MNHEY and SVGEGT. The V end was cut by 7 bases, the J end by 5 bases, with 16 bases between. The CDR3 loop spans 14 amino acids.

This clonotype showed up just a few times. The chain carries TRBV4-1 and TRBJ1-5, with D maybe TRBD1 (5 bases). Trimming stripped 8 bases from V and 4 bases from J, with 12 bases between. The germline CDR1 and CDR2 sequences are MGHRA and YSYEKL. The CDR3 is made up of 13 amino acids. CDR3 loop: CASSGDWNQPQHF. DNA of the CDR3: TGCGCCAGCTCTGGGGACTGGAATCAGCCCCAGCATTTT.

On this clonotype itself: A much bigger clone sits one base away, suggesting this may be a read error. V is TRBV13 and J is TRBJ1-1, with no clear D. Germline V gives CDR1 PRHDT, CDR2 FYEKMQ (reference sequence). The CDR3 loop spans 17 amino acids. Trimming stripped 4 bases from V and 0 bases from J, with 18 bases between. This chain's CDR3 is CASSYWNPGWMNTEAFF. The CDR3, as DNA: TGTGCCAGCAGCTATTGGAACCCCGGTTGGATGAACACTGAAGCTTTCTTT.

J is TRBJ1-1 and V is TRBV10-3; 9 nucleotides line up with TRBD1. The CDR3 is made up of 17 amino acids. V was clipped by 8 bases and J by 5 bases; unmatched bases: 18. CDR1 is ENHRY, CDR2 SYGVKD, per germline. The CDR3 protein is CAIGAWTGEGLNTEAFF. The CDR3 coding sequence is TGTGCCATCGGGGCCTGGACAGGGGAGGGCCTAAATACTGAAGCTTTCTTT.

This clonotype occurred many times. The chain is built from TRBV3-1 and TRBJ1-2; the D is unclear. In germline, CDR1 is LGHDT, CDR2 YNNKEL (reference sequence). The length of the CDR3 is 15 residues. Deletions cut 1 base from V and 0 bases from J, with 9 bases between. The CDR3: CASSQAYGPNYGYTF. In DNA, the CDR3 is TGTGCCAGCAGCCAAGCCTACGGACCTAACTATGGCTACACCTTC.

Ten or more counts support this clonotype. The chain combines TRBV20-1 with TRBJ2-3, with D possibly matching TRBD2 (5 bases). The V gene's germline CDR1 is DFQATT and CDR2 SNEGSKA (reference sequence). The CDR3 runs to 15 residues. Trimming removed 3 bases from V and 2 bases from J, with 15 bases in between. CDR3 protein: CSASPSSVTTDTQYF. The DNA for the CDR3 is TGCAGTGCTAGTCCCAGTAGCGTTACCACAGATACGCAGTATTTT.

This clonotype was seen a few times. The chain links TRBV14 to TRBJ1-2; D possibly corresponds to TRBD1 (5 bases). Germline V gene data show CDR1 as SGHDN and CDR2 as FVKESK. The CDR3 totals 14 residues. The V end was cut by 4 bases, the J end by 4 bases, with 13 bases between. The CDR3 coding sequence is TGTGCCAGCAGCCCCATGCAGGGATTCTATGGCTACACCTTC. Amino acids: CASSPMQGFYGYTF.

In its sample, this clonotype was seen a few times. The CDR3 region is CASSVGQGLNTEAFF. CDR3 in DNA: TGTGCCAGCAGCGTCGGACAGGGGTTGAACACTGAAGCTTTCTTT. The rearrangement links TRBV9 to TRBJ1-1, with 9 bases matching TRBD1. This CDR3 contains 15 residues. Germline lookup yields CDR1 SGDLS and CDR2 YYNGEE. V was clipped by 2 bases and J by 0 bases; unmatched bases: 2.

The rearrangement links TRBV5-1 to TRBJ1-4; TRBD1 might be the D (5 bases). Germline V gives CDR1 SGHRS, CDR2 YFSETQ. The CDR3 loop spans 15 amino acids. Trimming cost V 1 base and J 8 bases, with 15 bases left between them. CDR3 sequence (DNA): TGCGCCAGCAGCTTGTTATTTGGGGCGGAAGAAAAACTGTTTTTT. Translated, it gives CASSLLFGAEEKLFF. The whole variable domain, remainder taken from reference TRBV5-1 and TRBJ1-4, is KAGVTQTPRYLIKTRGQQVTLSCSPISGHRSVSWYQQTPGQGLQFLFEYFSETQRNKGNFPGRFSGRQFSNSRSEMNVSTLELGDSALYLCASSLLFGAEEKLFFGSGTQLSVL.

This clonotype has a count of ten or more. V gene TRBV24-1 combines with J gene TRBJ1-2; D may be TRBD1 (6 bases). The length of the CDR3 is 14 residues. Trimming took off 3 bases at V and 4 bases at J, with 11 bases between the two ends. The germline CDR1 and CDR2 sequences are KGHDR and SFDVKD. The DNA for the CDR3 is TGTGCCACCAGTGATAAAGGGGGAATCTATGGCTACACCTTC. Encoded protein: CATSDKGGIYGYTF.

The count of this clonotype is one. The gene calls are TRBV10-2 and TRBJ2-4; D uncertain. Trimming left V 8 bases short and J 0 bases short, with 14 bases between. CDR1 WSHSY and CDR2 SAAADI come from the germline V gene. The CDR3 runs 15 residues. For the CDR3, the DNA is TGCGCCAGCGATCAGCGTTTACTAGCCAAAAACATTCAGTACTTC. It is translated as CASDQRLLAKNIQYF.

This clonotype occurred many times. CDR3 coding DNA: TGCGCCAGCAGCCCCGGGACCCTAGCGAACATTCAGTACTTC. It translates to CASSPGTLANIQYF. This sequence joins TRBV5-1 and TRBJ2-4, with D tentatively TRBD2 (6 bases). The length of the CDR3 is 14 residues. Germline values: CDR1 SGHRS, CDR2 YFSETQ. V was cut by 4 bases and J by 7 bases, with 15 bases left in between.

The CDR3 region has the DNA TGTGCCAGCAGCCAAGGGACTAGCGGGAGTCTCAACACCGGGGAGCTGTTTTTT. It yields the protein CASSQGTSGSLNTGELFF. The chain combines TRBV4-2 with TRBJ2-2; 13 nucleotides match TRBD2. V lost 1 base and J lost 2; bases outside the gene matches: 4. CDR3 size: 18 residues. Germline V CDR1 and CDR2: LGHNA, YNFKEQ.

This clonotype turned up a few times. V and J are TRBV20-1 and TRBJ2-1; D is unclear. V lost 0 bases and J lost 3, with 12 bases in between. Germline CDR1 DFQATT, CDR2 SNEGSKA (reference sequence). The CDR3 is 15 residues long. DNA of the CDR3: TGCAGTGCTAGAGATCTTCTTACAAACTACAATGAGCAGTTCTTC. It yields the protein CSARDLLTNYNEQFF.

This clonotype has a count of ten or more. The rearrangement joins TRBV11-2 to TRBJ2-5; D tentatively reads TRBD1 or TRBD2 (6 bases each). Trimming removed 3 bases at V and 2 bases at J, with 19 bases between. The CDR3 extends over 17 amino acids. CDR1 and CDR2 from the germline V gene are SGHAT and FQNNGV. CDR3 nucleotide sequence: TGTGCCAGCAGCTTTTTCCCCGGCCAAGGGGGGCAAGAGACCCAGTACTTC. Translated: CASSFFPGQGGQETQYF. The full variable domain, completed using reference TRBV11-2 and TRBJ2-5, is EAGVAQSPRYKIIEKRQSVAFWCNPISGHATLYWYQQILGQGPKLLIQFQNNGVVDDSQLPKDRFSAERLKGVDSTLKIQPAKLEDSAVYLCASSFFPGQGGQETQYFGPGTRLLVL.

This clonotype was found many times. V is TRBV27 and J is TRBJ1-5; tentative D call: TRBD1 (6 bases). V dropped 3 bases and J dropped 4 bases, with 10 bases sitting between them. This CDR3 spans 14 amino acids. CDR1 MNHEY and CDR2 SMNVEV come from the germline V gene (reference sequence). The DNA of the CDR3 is TGTGCCAGCAGTTTTCCCAGGGGTAATCAGCCCCAGCATTTT. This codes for CASSFPRGNQPQHF.

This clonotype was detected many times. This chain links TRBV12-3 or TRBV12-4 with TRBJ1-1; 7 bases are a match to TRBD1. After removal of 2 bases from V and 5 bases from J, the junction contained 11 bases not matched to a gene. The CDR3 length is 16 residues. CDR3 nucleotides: TGTGCCAGCAGTTTATGGGACAGTGGGGTATGGACTGAAGCTTTCTTT. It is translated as CASSLWDSGVWTEAFF.

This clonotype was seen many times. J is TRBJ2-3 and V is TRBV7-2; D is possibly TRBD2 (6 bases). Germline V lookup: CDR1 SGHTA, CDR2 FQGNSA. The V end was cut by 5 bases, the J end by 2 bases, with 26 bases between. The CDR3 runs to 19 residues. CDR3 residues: CASSHSMYKWEASTDTQYF. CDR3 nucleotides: TGTGCCAGCAGCCATTCAATGTATAAGTGGGAGGCCTCCACAGATACGCAGTATTTT.

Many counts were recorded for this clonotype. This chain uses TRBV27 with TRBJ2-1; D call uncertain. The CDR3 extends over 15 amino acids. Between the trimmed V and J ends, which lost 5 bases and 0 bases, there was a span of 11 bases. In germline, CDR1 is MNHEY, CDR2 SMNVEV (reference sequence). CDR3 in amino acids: CASSPVFSSYNEQFF. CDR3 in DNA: TGTGCCAGCAGTCCGGTTTTCAGCTCCTACAATGAGCAGTTCTTC.

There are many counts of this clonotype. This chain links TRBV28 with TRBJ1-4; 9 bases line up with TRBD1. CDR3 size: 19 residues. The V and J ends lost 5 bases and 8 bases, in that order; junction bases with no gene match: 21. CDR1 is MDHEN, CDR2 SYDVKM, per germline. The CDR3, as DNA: TGTGCCAGCAGTACCCAACCGGGGGGTAACAGGGGGCTGAGGGAAAAACTGTTTTTT. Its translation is CASSTQPGGNRGLREKLFF.

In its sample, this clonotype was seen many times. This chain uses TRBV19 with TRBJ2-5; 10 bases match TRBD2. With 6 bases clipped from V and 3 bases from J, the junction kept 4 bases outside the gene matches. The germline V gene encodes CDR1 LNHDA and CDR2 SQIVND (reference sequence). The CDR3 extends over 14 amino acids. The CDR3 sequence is CASRSGRVKETQYF. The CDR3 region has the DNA TGTGCCAGTAGAAGCGGGAGGGTGAAAGAGACCCAGTACTTC.

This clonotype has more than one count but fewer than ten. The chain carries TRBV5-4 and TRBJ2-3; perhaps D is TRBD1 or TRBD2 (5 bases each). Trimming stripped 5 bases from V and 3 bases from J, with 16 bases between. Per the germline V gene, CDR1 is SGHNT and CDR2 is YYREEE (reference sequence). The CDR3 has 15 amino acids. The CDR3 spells CASSLPGPLTDTQYF. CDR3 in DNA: TGTGCCAGCAGTTTGCCGGGACCCCTTACAGATACGCAGTATTTT. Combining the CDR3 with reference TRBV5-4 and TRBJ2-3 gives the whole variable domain ETGVTQSPTHLIKTRGQQVTLRCSSQSGHNTVSWYQQALGQGPQFIFQYYREEENGRGNFPPRFSGLQFPNYSSELNVNALELDDSALYLCASSLPGPLTDTQYFGPGTRLTVL.

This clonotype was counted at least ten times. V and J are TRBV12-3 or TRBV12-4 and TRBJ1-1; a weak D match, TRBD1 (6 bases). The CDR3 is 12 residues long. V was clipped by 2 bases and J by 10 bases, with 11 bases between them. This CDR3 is CASSLRGGSAFF. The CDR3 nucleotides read TGTGCCAGCAGTTTAAGGGGGGGCTCAGCTTTCTTT.

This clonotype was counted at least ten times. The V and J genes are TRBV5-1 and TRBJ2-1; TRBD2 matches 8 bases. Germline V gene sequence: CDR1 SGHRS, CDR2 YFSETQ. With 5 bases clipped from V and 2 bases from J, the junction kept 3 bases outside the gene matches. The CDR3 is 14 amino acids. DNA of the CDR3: TGCGCCAGCAGGGGACTAGGGGCCTACAATGAGCAGTTCTTC. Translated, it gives CASRGLGAYNEQFF.

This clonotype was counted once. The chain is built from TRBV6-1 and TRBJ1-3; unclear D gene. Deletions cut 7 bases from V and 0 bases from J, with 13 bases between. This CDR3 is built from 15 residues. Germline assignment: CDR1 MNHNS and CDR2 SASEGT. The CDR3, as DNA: TGTGCCAGCACCCGAGACGTTGACTCTGGAAACACCATATATTTT. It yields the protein CASTRDVDSGNTIYF.